This T cell receptor beta chain came from a study of cytomegalovirus exposure and HLA in healthy donors. Study-wide context: An early data release held 79 million or so unique TCRs from HLA-typed donors.

CDR3 length: 12 residues. CDR1 is MGHDK and CDR2 is SYGVNS in the germline V gene. The V gene lost 6 bases and the J gene lost 7 bases, with 12 bases spanning the gap. General study points: The listing of 150 to 200 TCR beta chains classed them as cytomegalovirus-associated. Later on, analysis showed that most CMV-associated TCR beta chains appeared to be HLA-restricted.

In the PCR, 60 Vbeta and 13 Jbeta primers were used. Using immunoSEQ multiplex PCR, the repertoire was profiled, and TCRdb retains in-frame clones only, with some absent. The data show tens of thousands of clones, around 66% seen once. With regard to this clone: Its matching antigen is unknown.

V and J are TRBV25-1 and TRBJ1-2; D is perhaps TRBD1 (6 bases). The receptor was derived from a man aged 18 to 30 in good health and CMV-seronegative. Sequenced input: PBMCs. The CDR3 coding sequence is TGTGCCAGCAGCTCGGGGGGCGTTGGCTACACCTTC. Translated, it gives CASSSGGVGYTF.